This passage covers 21 T cell receptor beta chains from one sample sequenced in a study of T-cell reconstitution after alpha-beta-depleted transplantation in children. A library of TCRbeta sequences, prepared with unique molecular identifiers, was generated. TCRdb analysed the PCR reads with MiXCR anew, one entry per CDR3 protein. This table holds under 75,000 distinct CDR3 sequences, around 9.9% found once. Sequences were derived from PBMCs, sampled before TCRalphabeta/CD19-depleted stem cell transplant. These receptors all stem from a boy aged 5-17 years with acute myeloid leukemia, due to receive a stem cell transplant.

This clonotype occurred many times. The chain combines TRBV14 with TRBJ2-3; unclear D gene. CDR1 is SGHDN and CDR2 is FVKESK in the germline V gene. This CDR3 contains 14 residues. Trimming cost V 5 bases and J 2 bases, with 11 bases left between them. The CDR3: CASSTRRYTDTQYF. CDR3 nucleotide sequence: TGTGCCAGCAGCACTCGGAGATACACAGATACGCAGTATTTT.

This clonotype was counted ten times or more. V is TRBV6-6 and J is TRBJ1-4; D is unclear. This CDR3 region has 13 residues. The germline V and J ends were trimmed by 3 bases and 12 bases, with 14 bases remaining between them. Per germline, CDR1 MNHNY and CDR2 SVGAGI (reference sequence). CDR3 protein: CASSYHSRDELFF. In DNA, the CDR3 is TGTGCCAGCAGTTATCATTCGCGTGATGAACTGTTTTTT.

The chain joins TRBV18 to TRBJ1-2, with 9 positions matching TRBD1. Germline V gene data show CDR1 as KGHSH and CDR2 as LQKENI. J gave up 14 bases and V 3 bases, and 4 bases lay outside the gene matches. CDR3 length equals 11 residues. The CDR3 coding sequence is TGTGCCAGCTCACCCGGACAGGGGCTAACCTTC. It codes for CASSPGQGLTF.

There are many counts of this clonotype. This chain joins TRBV9 and TRBJ2-7; weak D call: TRBD1 (6 bases). There are 14 residues in the CDR3. CDR1 is SGDLS and CDR2 is YYNGEE in the germline V gene. The germline V and J ends were trimmed by 0 bases and 1 base, with 8 bases remaining between them. The CDR3 DNA reads as TGTGCCAGCAGCGTAGGACAGGCATCCTACGAGCAGTACTTC. This encodes CASSVGQASYEQYF.

The sample holds a few counts of this clonotype. The rearrangement joins TRBV19 to TRBJ2-2; 7 bases are shared with TRBD2. Looked up from germline, CDR1 is LNHDA and CDR2 is SQIVND (reference sequence). This CDR3 is built from 13 residues. V shed 8 bases and J 3 bases; nucleotides not matched to a gene: 3. In DNA form, the CDR3 reads TGTGCCAGTGTTGGGGGGGACACCGGGGAGCTGTTTTTT. Translation: CASVGGDTGELFF.

Ten or more counts support this clonotype. J is TRBJ2-2 and V is TRBV9; D remains unclear. Deletions cut 3 bases from V and 5 bases from J, with 2 bases between. The germline CDR1 and CDR2 sequences are SGDLS and YYNGEE. CDR3 length: 11 residues. Here the CDR3 DNA reads TGTGCCAGCAGCGGTACCGGGGAGCTGTTTTTT. This translates into CASSGTGELFF.

This clonotype has only a few counts. The chain links TRBV13 to TRBJ1-2, with a weak D call TRBD1 (5 bases). Deletions cut 3 bases from V and 4 bases from J, with 9 bases between. This CDR3 contains 13 residues. The germline V gene encodes CDR1 PRHDT and CDR2 FYEKMQ (reference sequence). The CDR3 sequence: CASSFTGSYGYTF. The CDR3 DNA is TGTGCCAGCAGCTTTACAGGATCCTATGGCTACACCTTC.

The chain's CDR3 is CASSWEPGGPETQYF. Here the CDR3 DNA reads TGTGCCAGCAGCTGGGAGCCGGGAGGGCCGGAGACCCAGTACTTC. The rearrangement links TRBV7-9 to TRBJ2-5, with 8 bases matching TRBD2. The J segment lost 5 bases and the V segment lost 4 bases, leaving 9 bases of the junction unmatched. The germline gives CDR1 SEHNR, CDR2 FQNEAQ (reference sequence). The CDR3 has 15 residues.

This clonotype was seen many times. The CDR3 bases are TGCGCCAGCAGCCAAGTTGGCGGTGTGAGGACAGATACGCAGTATTTT. Translating gives CASSQVGGVRTDTQYF. The chain combines TRBV4-1 with TRBJ2-3; D gene uncertain. Per germline, CDR1 MGHRA and CDR2 YSYEKL. The CDR3 runs to 16 residues. V was pared by 1 base and J by 3 bases, with 14 bases between.

This clonotype was recorded many times. V is TRBV20-1 and J is TRBJ2-7, with 8 bases that match TRBD1. The CDR3 contains 13 residues. V was clipped by 6 bases and J by 3 bases; unmatched bases: 7. Germline V gene lookup returns CDR1 DFQATT and CDR2 SNEGSKA (reference sequence). The CDR3 loop reads CSARTGPVYEQYF. Written as DNA, the CDR3 is TGCAGTGCCCGGACAGGGCCCGTCTACGAGCAGTACTTC.

This clonotype was recorded at least ten times. The rearrangement joins TRBV2 to TRBJ2-7; possible D gene TRBD2, 6 bases. CDR3 length: 14 amino acids. Germline V gives CDR1 SNHLY, CDR2 FYNNEI. V lost 7 bases to trimming and J lost 4 bases, with 17 bases between them. The CDR3 bases are TGTGCCAGCATCCCAAATGGGGGGAGTTACGAGCAGTACTTC. It translates to CASIPNGGSYEQYF.

This clonotype was seen many times. V is TRBV12-3 or TRBV12-4 and J is TRBJ1-6; D is perhaps TRBD1 (5 bases). The CDR3 sequence is 13 residues long. V dropped 6 bases and J dropped 5 bases, with 8 bases sitting between them. The CDR3 bases are TGTGCCAGCAGACAGGTCGATAATTCACCCCTCCACTTT. Translation: CASRQVDNSPLHF.

This clonotype was counted between two and nine times. This chain uses TRBV12-3 or TRBV12-4 with TRBJ1-1; no clear D gene. The CDR3 contains 14 residues. Trimming removed 2 bases from V and 3 bases from J, with 10 bases in between. The CDR3 DNA follows: TGTGCCAGCAGTTTATTGTCACAGTACACTGAAGCTTTCTTT. The encoded protein is CASSLLSQYTEAFF.

This clonotype has a count of ten or more. This sequence joins TRBV5-1 and TRBJ2-1; possible D gene TRBD2, 6 bases. The CDR3 sequence is 15 residues long. The germline V gene has CDR1 SGHRS and CDR2 YFSETQ. With 4 bases removed from V and 2 bases from J, the gap between germline ends came to 13 bases. CDR3 amino acids: CASSPGAGPYNEQFF. The CDR3 coding sequence is TGCGCCAGCAGCCCTGGTGCGGGGCCCTACAATGAGCAGTTCTTC.

This clonotype has at least ten counts. J is TRBJ2-7 and V is TRBV20-1, with 14 bases fitting TRBD2. Germline V gives CDR1 DFQATT, CDR2 SNEGSKA (reference sequence). V was pared by 6 bases and J by 3 bases, with 1 base of the junction left unmatched. The CDR3 length is 13 residues. This CDR3 reads CSAGLAGGYEQYF. CDR3 DNA sequence: TGCAGTGCCGGACTAGCGGGAGGCTACGAGCAGTACTTC.

This clonotype was counted ten times or more. This rearrangement joins TRBV12-3 or TRBV12-4 to TRBJ1-1; D is undetermined. The V end lost 7 bases, the J end lost 0 bases, and 12 bases lay between the germline ends. This CDR3 region has 14 residues. CDR3 region: CASNALLMNTEAFF. CDR3 nucleotides: TGTGCCAGCAATGCCCTGTTGATGAACACTGAAGCTTTCTTT.

This rearrangement joins TRBV29-1 to TRBJ2-4, with 8 bases identical to TRBD1. J was trimmed by 7 bases and V by 2 bases; bases with no gene match: 4. Germline CDR1 is SQVTM and CDR2 is ANQGSEA. The CDR3 length is 13 residues. CDR3 in amino acids: CSVEQGAINIQYF. The CDR3 DNA reads TGCAGCGTTGAACAGGGGGCGATTAACATTCAGTACTTC.

The rearrangement joins TRBV7-8 to TRBJ1-2, with 10 bases fitting TRBD1. The CDR3 extends over 13 amino acids. Looked up from germline, CDR1 is SGHVS and CDR2 is FQNEAQ. V trimming: 5 bases; J trimming: 8 bases; junction bases outside the gene matches: 5. The DNA for the CDR3 is TGTGCCAGCAGCCCAGGGACAGGGGCGGGCTACACCTTC. It codes for CASSPGTGAGYTF.

In this sample, this clonotype turned up many times. This sequence joins TRBV20-1 and TRBJ2-3; 13 nucleotides agree with TRBD2. Trimming cost V 3 bases and J 3 bases; bases outside gene matches: 3. The length of the CDR3 is 15 residues. Germline-derived CDR1 and CDR2 are DFQATT and SNEGSKA (reference sequence). As DNA, the CDR3 is TGCAGTGCTAGTTCGACTAGCGGGAGGACAGATACGCAGTATTTT. As protein: CSASSTSGRTDTQYF.

This clonotype has at least ten counts. The chain uses TRBV18 and TRBJ2-2, with D unclear. The CDR3 loop spans 12 amino acids. Trimming cost V 1 base and J 7 bases, with 4 bases left between them. Germline CDR1 reads KGHSH; CDR2 reads LQKENI. The CDR3 coding sequence is TGTGCCAGCTCACCACGAGTCGGGGAGCTGTTTTTT. It encodes CASSPRVGELFF.

This clonotype was seen repeatedly, ten times or more. The J gene is TRBJ1-2, the V gene TRBV7-3; no reliable D call. The CDR3 is made up of 13 amino acids. Germline V lookup: CDR1 SGHTA, CDR2 FQGTGA. Trimming removed 4 bases at V and 6 bases at J, with 12 bases between. The CDR3 loop is CASSSRTGNGYTF. The CDR3 DNA sequence: TGTGCCAGCAGCTCAAGGACGGGGAATGGCTACACCTTC.